Below are 23 T cell receptor beta chains sequenced from a single sample in a study of blood T cells in healthy people across ages. Using a J-beta primer mix together with a sample-barcoded 5' primer, a second PCR was run for 7 to 11 cycles. TCRdb itself ran the 5' RACE reads through MiXCR, one entry per CDR3 protein. The table includes under 2 million distinct CDR3 sequences, almost 35% detected once. Source material: blood. The receptor set was obtained from a woman in her 30s in good health.

This clonotype turned up a few times. The chain recombines TRBV6-4 with TRBJ2-7; D may be TRBD1 (6 bases). This CDR3 spans 16 amino acids. Germline CDR1 and CDR2: MRHNA and SNTAGT. Trimming removed 2 bases at V and 2 bases at J, with 16 bases between. CDR3: CASSDDMWGPTYEQYF. The CDR3 nucleotides are TGTGCCAGCAGTGACGATATGTGGGGGCCGACCTACGAGCAGTACTTC.

The chain carries TRBV20-1 and TRBJ2-7; 8 bases align to TRBD1. This CDR3 comprises 14 residues. After removal of 0 bases from V and 2 bases from J, the junction contained 3 bases not matched to a gene. Germline-derived CDR1 and CDR2 are DFQATT and SNEGSKA (reference sequence). CDR3 coding DNA: TGCAGTGCTAGAGATGCAGGGGGCCCCTACGAGCAGTACTTC. It translates to CSARDAGGPYEQYF.

V usage is TRBV6-6 and J usage is TRBJ2-5; no clear D gene. Germline V gene sequence: CDR1 MNHNY, CDR2 SVGAGI (reference sequence). Trimming stripped 5 bases from V and 0 bases from J, with 13 bases between. The CDR3 is 15 amino acids. CDR3 DNA sequence: TGTGCCAGCAGTCCACTTCCGCGGTACCAAGAGACCCAGTACTTC. Protein sequence: CASSPLPRYQETQYF.

This clonotype was counted between two and nine times. The gene calls are TRBV18 and TRBJ2-7; no firm D call. The CDR3 extends over 15 amino acids. V dropped 4 bases and J dropped 0 bases, with 13 bases sitting between them. CDR1 is KGHSH, CDR2 LQKENI, per germline. In nucleotides, the CDR3 is TGTGCCAGCTCACATGGGCAGGCCGTCTCCTACGAGCAGTACTTC. Translation: CASSHGQAVSYEQYF. Filled out from reference TRBV18 and TRBJ2-7, the complete variable domain reads NAGVMQNPRHLVRRRGQEARLRCSPMKGHSHVYWYRQLPEEGLKFMVYLQKENIIDESGMPKERFSAEFPKEGPSILRIQQVVRGDSAAYFCASSHGQAVSYEQYFGPGTRLTVT.

The genes are TRBV29-1 and TRBJ2-2, with 9 bases lining up with TRBD2. V gave up 5 bases and J gave up 2 bases; unmatched junction bases: 3. The germline V gene has CDR1 SQVTM and CDR2 ANQGSEA. The CDR3 extends over 14 amino acids. The CDR3 loop reads CSVQAGGNTGELFF. DNA of the CDR3: TGCAGCGTTCAAGCGGGGGGTAACACCGGGGAGCTGTTTTTT.

This clonotype was counted between two and nine times. The chain has TRBV6-2 or TRBV6-3 and TRBJ2-7; TRBD2 matches 12 bases. The ends lost 2 bases at V and 3 bases at J; junction bases unmatched: 11. Germline-derived CDR1 and CDR2 are MNHEY and SVGEGT. The CDR3 contains 18 residues. CDR3 region: CASSYDSTSGGKYYEQYF. Here the CDR3 DNA reads TGTGCCAGCAGTTACGATTCCACTAGCGGGGGGAAGTACTACGAGCAGTACTTC.

Only a few counts were recorded for this clonotype. This sequence joins TRBV2 and TRBJ2-3; maybe TRBD1 (5 bases). The ends were cut back, 3 bases at V and 1 base at J, with 11 bases in the middle. This CDR3 contains 15 residues. Germline-derived CDR1 and CDR2 are SNHLY and FYNNEI. In DNA, the CDR3 is TGTGCCAGCAGTGATCGGCTAGGGGGCACAGATACGCAGTATTTT. Translation: CASSDRLGGTDTQYF.

This clonotype was recorded many times. V usage is TRBV6-5 and J usage is TRBJ2-5; TRBD1 aligns across 9 bases. The CDR3 has 15 residues. Losses at the gene ends were 5 bases for V and 5 bases for J; bases not matched to a gene: 9. The germline gives CDR1 MNHEY, CDR2 SVGAGI. This chain's CDR3 is CASSPTGQGYETQYF. CDR3 bases: TGTGCCAGCAGTCCTACGGGACAGGGTTACGAGACCCAGTACTTC.

The chain links TRBV29-1 to TRBJ2-1; a possible D gene is TRBD2 (6 bases). Germline V gene data show CDR1 as SQVTM and CDR2 as ANQGSEA. The CDR3 consists of 15 residues. V was shortened by 5 bases and J by 2 bases, with 16 bases between the two germline ends. CDR3 sequence (DNA): TGCAGCGTTCCACTAGCAGGAGGGACCTACAATGAGCAGTTCTTC. Encoded protein: CSVPLAGGTYNEQFF.

The gene calls are TRBV29-1 and TRBJ1-1, with D unresolved. V lost 7 bases to trimming and J lost 0 bases, with 15 bases between them. The CDR3 extends over 14 amino acids. Germline CDR1 reads SQVTM; CDR2 reads ANQGSEA. The CDR3 here is CSGRTAAMNTEAFF. The CDR3 DNA reads TGCAGCGGGAGGACCGCGGCAATGAACACTGAAGCTTTCTTT. The full variable domain, with the rest looked up from reference TRBV29-1 and TRBJ1-1, is SAVISQKPSRDICQRGTSLTIQCQVDSQVTMMFWYRQQPGQSLTLIATANQGSEATYESGFVIDKFPISRPNLTFSTLTVSNMSPEDSSIYLCSGRTAAMNTEAFFGQGTRLTVV.

The chain employs TRBV4-1 and TRBJ2-3; the D gene is possibly TRBD1 (6 bases). V lost 3 bases, J lost 2 bases, and 24 bases lay in between. The CDR3 runs to 19 residues. Germline V CDR1 and CDR2: MGHRA, YSYEKL. The CDR3 coding sequence is TGCGCCAGCAGCCAGACATTCGGGAACCCGGACAGACACACAGATACGCAGTATTTT. Translation gives CASSQTFGNPDRHTDTQYF.

There are a few counts of this clonotype. This chain joins TRBV12-3 or TRBV12-4 and TRBJ2-1; 7 bases agree with TRBD2. The CDR3 spans 17 residues. The V gene end was trimmed by 4 bases and the J gene end by 2 bases; junction bases not matched to a gene: 11. The CDR3 reads CASSYTPGTNAYNEQFF. CDR3 sequence (DNA): TGTGCCAGCAGTTATACTCCCGGGACTAACGCCTACAATGAGCAGTTCTTC.

The V gene is TRBV20-1, the J gene TRBJ2-7; D might be TRBD2 (6 bases). CDR3 length: 15 amino acids. The V end was cut by 0 bases, the J end by 6 bases, with 18 bases between. The germline V gene encodes CDR1 DFQATT and CDR2 SNEGSKA (reference sequence). In DNA, the CDR3 is TGCAGTGCTAGAGATAGGCGGAGCCTCGGGGGCGAGCAGTACTTC. It specifies CSARDRRSLGGEQYF.

The CDR3 spells CASSEEALGNTEAFF. As DNA, the CDR3 is TGTGCCAGCAGTGAAGAGGCCCTCGGGAACACTGAAGCTTTCTTT. The V and J genes are TRBV2 and TRBJ1-1; D remains unclear. Germline CDR1 and CDR2: SNHLY and FYNNEI. This CDR3 region has 15 residues. V was cut by 1 base and J by 1 base, with 10 bases left in between.

This clonotype has ten or more counts. This rearrangement joins TRBV4-1 to TRBJ2-1; 9 bases are a match to TRBD2. The trim removed 4 bases at V and 2 bases at J, leaving 3 bases unmatched. The CDR3 covers 15 residues. Germline-derived CDR1 and CDR2 are MGHRA and YSYEKL. The CDR3: CASSPASGTYNEQFF. The CDR3 nucleotides are TGCGCCAGCAGCCCCGCTAGCGGGACCTACAATGAGCAGTTCTTC.

The rearrangement joins TRBV3-1 to TRBJ2-5; 9 bases are shared with TRBD2. V lost 0 bases to trimming and J lost 2 bases; unmatched junction nucleotides: 1. Germline V lookup: CDR1 LGHDT, CDR2 YNNKEL (reference sequence). This CDR3 is 15 amino acids long. Here the CDR3 reads CASSQEAGGQETQYF. CDR3 bases: TGTGCCAGCAGCCAAGAAGCGGGGGGTCAAGAGACCCAGTACTTC.

V is TRBV20-1 and J is TRBJ1-3, with unresolved D. V was clipped by 4 bases and J by 3 bases, with 4 bases between them. Germline CDR1 and CDR2: DFQATT and SNEGSKA (reference sequence). CDR3 length: 11 residues. CDR3 sequence reads: CSANNGNTIYF. CDR3 DNA: TGCAGTGCTAACAATGGAAACACCATATATTTT.

In this sample, this clonotype turned up a few times. The V call is TRBV5-1, the J call TRBJ2-5, with 7 bases aligning to TRBD1. This CDR3 is 15 amino acids long. The V gene end was trimmed by 7 bases and the J gene end by 2 bases; junction bases not matched to a gene: 11. Germline CDR1 reads SGHRS; CDR2 reads YFSETQ. CDR3 nucleotides: TGCGCCAGCGTAGGTTCGGGACAGAAACAAGAGACCCAGTACTTC. Amino acids: CASVGSGQKQETQYF.

The rearrangement joins TRBV5-1 to TRBJ2-7; 7 positions match TRBD1. Germline V CDR1 and CDR2: SGHRS, YFSETQ. The CDR3 runs 17 residues. The V segment lost 4 bases and the J segment 4 bases; nucleotides outside the gene matches: 17. In nucleotides, the CDR3 is TGCGCCAGCAGCCCCAGAAATTTACCGGGACAGAGTTACGAGCAGTACTTC. Amino acids: CASSPRNLPGQSYEQYF.

This sequence joins TRBV5-1 and TRBJ1-5, with 8 bases identical to TRBD1. V lost 4 bases and J lost 0; bases outside the gene matches: 9. CDR3 length: 17 residues. Germline loops: CDR1 SGHRS, CDR2 YFSETQ. In DNA, the CDR3 is TGCGCCAGCAGCAAAGGGACAGGCGGGTATAGCAATCAGCCCCAGCATTTT. Its protein is CASSKGTGGYSNQPQHF.

The CDR3 loop reads CASSQGAGPQHF. As DNA, the CDR3 is TGTGCCAGCAGTCAAGGGGCAGGGCCCCAGCATTTT. This rearrangement joins TRBV7-9 to TRBJ1-5, with D perhaps TRBD1 (5 bases). The ends were cut back, 6 bases at V and 9 bases at J, with 12 bases in the middle. Germline V gene lookup returns CDR1 SEHNR and CDR2 FQNEAQ (reference sequence). This CDR3 has 12 residues.

This clonotype has more than one count but fewer than ten. This chain connects TRBV27 to TRBJ2-1, with 8 bases matching TRBD2. The CDR3 has 17 amino acids. The V gene's germline CDR1 is MNHEY and CDR2 SMNVEV (reference sequence). With 5 bases clipped from V and 1 base from J, the junction kept 10 bases outside the gene matches. This CDR3 reads CASSPRGTRGSYNEQFF. The CDR3, as DNA: TGTGCCAGCAGTCCAAGGGGGACTAGGGGGTCCTACAATGAGCAGTTCTTC.

V gene TRBV7-3 combines with J gene TRBJ1-5; tentative D call: TRBD1 (6 bases). Germline V gene data show CDR1 as SGHTA and CDR2 as FQGTGA. Between the trimmed V and J ends, which lost 0 bases and 2 bases, there was a span of 20 bases. The CDR3 spans 19 residues. CDR3 loop: CASSLTGANQDGGNQPQHF. CDR3 sequence (DNA): TGTGCCAGCAGCTTAACGGGGGCGAACCAAGATGGGGGCAATCAGCCCCAGCATTTT. The variable domain in full, with the rest retrieved from reference TRBV7-3 and TRBJ1-5, is GAGVSQTPSNKVTEKGKYVELRCDPISGHTALYWYRQSLGQGPEFLIYFQGTGAADDSGLPNDRFFAVRPEGSVSTLKIQRTERGDSAVYLCASSLTGANQDGGNQPQHFGDGTRLSIL.